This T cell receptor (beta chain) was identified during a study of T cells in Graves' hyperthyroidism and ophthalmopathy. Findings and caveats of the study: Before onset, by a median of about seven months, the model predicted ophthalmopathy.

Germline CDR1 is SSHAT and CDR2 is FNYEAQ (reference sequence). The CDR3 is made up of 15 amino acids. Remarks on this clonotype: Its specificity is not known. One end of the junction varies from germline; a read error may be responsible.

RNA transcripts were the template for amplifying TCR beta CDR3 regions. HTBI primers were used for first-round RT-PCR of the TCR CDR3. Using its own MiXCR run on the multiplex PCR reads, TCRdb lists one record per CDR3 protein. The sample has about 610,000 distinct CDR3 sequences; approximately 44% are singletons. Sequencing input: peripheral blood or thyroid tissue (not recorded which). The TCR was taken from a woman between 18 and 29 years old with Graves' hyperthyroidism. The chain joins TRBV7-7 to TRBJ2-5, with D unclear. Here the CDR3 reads CASSLQPLGAETQYF. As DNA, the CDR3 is TGTGCTAGCAGCTTACAACCATTGGGCGCAGAGACCCAGTACTTC.